This T cell receptor (beta chain) came from a study of molecular identifiers for immune sequencing clone quantification. Libraries of bulk TCR were made by previously described methods (with listed TCR primers). TCRdb analysed the PCR reads with MiXCR anew, one entry per CDR3 protein. The data show about 300,000 distinct CDR3 sequences, with about 20% seen just once and more than 0.8% held by the top ten. This clonotype was observed at least ten times. What it binds is unknown. The study's findings and limits: Jurkat TCR RNA spiked in from one cell reportedly remained identifiable amid 970,000 or so naive cells. Clones exceeding 20 RNA copies carried over 97% of effector molecules but under 1% of naive-cell molecules. For highly expanded clones, sizes could be underestimated when identical TCR molecules share a barcode.

Per the germline V gene, CDR1 is GTSNPN and CDR2 is SVGIG (reference sequence). V was clipped by 0 bases and J by 7 bases, with 12 bases between them. The CDR3 spans 13 residues. The receptor's source is a human donor in good health. Some libraries in this study had Jurkat cell RNA spiked in. The material sequenced was naive CD8+ T cells from blood, with Jurkat cell RNA spiked in. Subset defined: FACS-sorted CD8+CD4-CCR7+CD45RA+ naive T cells. V gene TRBV30 combines with J gene TRBJ1-2, with D perhaps TRBD1 (6 bases). The CDR3: CAWSVAGEFGYTF. Here the CDR3 DNA reads TGTGCCTGGAGTGTAGCAGGGGAGTTTGGCTACACCTTC.